These 20 T cell receptor beta chains were sequenced from one sample in a study of blood T cell repertoires in COVID-19. Generated by immunoSEQ multiplex PCR, the TCRdb table keeps only in-frame clones and is missing some. In the table there are roughly 59,000 clones, 80% to 90% of which are singletons. Sequenced sample: peripheral blood. Receptor source: a man at least 80 years old with acute or convalescent COVID-19.

The V and J genes are TRBV6-4 and TRBJ2-2, with D possibly TRBD2 on 5 matching bases. The V end was cut by 3 bases, the J end by 7 bases, with 12 bases between. The CDR3 has 14 residues. Germline lookup yields CDR1 MRHNA and CDR2 SNTAGT. CDR3 amino acids: CASSEASTSGELFF. CDR3 sequence (DNA): TGTGCCAGCAGTGAAGCTTCCACTAGCGGGGAGCTGTTTTTT.

The CDR3 DNA sequence: TGTGCCAGCAGCGTCCGGGGGGACCATGAGGGAGATACGCAGTATTTT. Its translation: CASSVRGDHEGDTQYF. The rearrangement joins TRBV9 to TRBJ2-3; 7 bases are a match to TRBD2. The CDR3 runs to 16 residues. After removal of 2 bases from V and 5 bases from J, the junction contained 11 bases not matched to a gene. The germline gives CDR1 SGDLS, CDR2 YYNGEE.

The gene calls are TRBV20-1 and TRBJ2-5, with D maybe TRBD1 (7 bases). CDR3 length: 13 residues. Germline V gene sequence: CDR1 DFQATT, CDR2 SNEGSKA (reference sequence). V was clipped by 3 bases and J by 5 bases, with 13 bases between them. The CDR3 region has the DNA TGCAGTGCTAGTCCGACAGGGAGGGAGACCCAGTACTTC. As protein: CSASPTGRETQYF.

This chain connects TRBV7-2 to TRBJ1-1; 9 nucleotides line up with TRBD1. Germline CDR1 SGHTA, CDR2 FQGNSA. CDR3 size: 16 residues. The trim removed 4 bases at V and 1 base at J, leaving 7 bases unmatched. In nucleotides, the CDR3 is TGTGCCAGCAGCTCCCGGCGGGGACAGGGGAACACTGAAGCTTTCTTT. Translating gives CASSSRRGQGNTEAFF.

This clone was seen just once. This rearrangement joins TRBV3-1 (or the pseudogene TRBV3-2) to TRBJ1-1, with 8 bases matching TRBD1. The ends lost 8 bases at V and 1 base at J; junction bases unmatched: 0. CDR3 length equals 12 residues. The germline V gene has CDR1 LGHDT and CDR2 YNNKEL (reference sequence). The CDR3 nucleotides are TGTGCCAGCGGACAGGGGAACACTGAAGCTTTCTTT. Translation: CASGQGNTEAFF.

The V gene is TRBV5-6, the J gene TRBJ1-2; tentative D call: TRBD1 (6 bases). CDR1 SGHDT and CDR2 YYEEEE come from the germline V gene. The germline V and J ends were trimmed by 4 bases and 8 bases, with 15 bases remaining between them. This CDR3 is 13 amino acids long. The CDR3 spells CASSLTGLGGYTF. The CDR3, as DNA: TGTGCCAGCAGCCTAACAGGGTTGGGCGGCTACACCTTC.

The rearrangement uses TRBV15 and TRBJ2-3; 13 bases are a match to TRBD2. The junction had 6 bases not matched to a gene; V was cut back by 3 bases and J by 0 bases. Germline-derived CDR1 and CDR2 are LNHNV and YYDKDF (reference sequence). This CDR3 spans 18 amino acids. The CDR3 nucleotides read TGTGCCACCAGCAGCCCCGGGACTAGCGGGGTTAGCACAGATACGCAGTATTTT. Protein sequence: CATSSPGTSGVSTDTQYF.

This clone showed up just once. The rearrangement joins TRBV2 to TRBJ1-4, with D tentatively TRBD1 (5 bases). Germline CDR1 is SNHLY and CDR2 is FYNNEI. The V gene lost 5 bases and the J gene lost 8 bases, with 15 bases spanning the gap. The CDR3 has 14 amino acids. The CDR3 nucleotides are TGTGCCAGCAGTATCTCAGGGCGGAGCGAAAAACTGTTTTTT. Amino acid sequence: CASSISGRSEKLFF.

There are a few counts of this clone. The chain combines TRBV27 with TRBJ2-7; 8 positions agree with TRBD1. The germline CDR1 and CDR2 sequences are MNHEY and SMNVEV (reference sequence). This CDR3 has 15 residues. V was clipped by 0 bases and J by 3 bases; unmatched bases: 4. The CDR3 nucleotides read TGTGCCAGCAGTTTATCTTCCGGGACAGGCTACGAGCAGTACTTC. It is translated as CASSLSSGTGYEQYF.

The CDR3 is CASSQVWGPDETQYF. The CDR3 nucleotides read TGCGCCAGCAGCCAGGTCTGGGGGCCCGATGAGACCCAGTACTTC. V usage is TRBV4-3 and J usage is TRBJ2-5, with TRBD1 as a possible D gene (6 bases). The CDR3 is 15 amino acids. Germline V lookup: CDR1 LGHNA, CDR2 YSLEER. Trimming stripped 3 bases from V and 5 bases from J, with 16 bases between.

This clone occurred once. V gene TRBV28 combines with J gene TRBJ2-7; possible D gene TRBD1, 5 bases. V lost 4 bases and J 1 base, leaving 14 bases between the germline ends. The CDR3 runs to 15 residues. Germline values: CDR1 MDHEN, CDR2 SYDVKM. As DNA, the CDR3 is TGTGCCAGCAGTTCCAGACAGCCAGGGTCCTACGAGCAGTACTTC. Amino acid sequence: CASSSRQPGSYEQYF.

The J gene is TRBJ1-1, the V gene TRBV5-1, with D maybe TRBD1 (5 bases). Trimming removed 3 bases from V and 0 bases from J, with 12 bases in between. The CDR3 consists of 15 residues. The V gene's germline CDR1 is SGHRS and CDR2 YFSETQ. In nucleotides, the CDR3 is TGCGCCAGCAGCTGGGCGGAGGGGATGAACACTGAAGCTTTCTTT. Protein: CASSWAEGMNTEAFF.

The chain joins TRBV6-5 to TRBJ1-5; 7 bases map to TRBD1. Germline V gene sequence: CDR1 MNHEY, CDR2 SVGAGI. Losses at the gene ends were 10 bases for V and 3 bases for J; bases not matched to a gene: 6. There are 13 residues in the CDR3. Here the CDR3 reads CAIQTGANQPQHF. The CDR3 bases are TGTGCCATCCAAACAGGGGCCAATCAGCCCCAGCATTTT.

A single count supports this clone. The chain is built from TRBV28 and TRBJ2-1; TRBD2 is a possible D gene (6 bases). The CDR3 extends over 14 amino acids. Trimming shortened V by 4 bases and J by 6 bases, and 13 bases separated the two germline ends. From germline, CDR1 is MDHEN and CDR2 SYDVKM. CDR3: CASSSPTSINEQFF. The CDR3 DNA follows: TGTGCCAGCAGTTCACCGACTAGTATCAATGAGCAGTTCTTC.

V is TRBV6-2 or TRBV6-3 and J is TRBJ2-5; D uncertain. The germline CDR1 and CDR2 sequences are MNHEY and SVGEGT. The CDR3 length is 15 residues. Between the trimmed V and J ends, which lost 7 bases and 0 bases, there was a span of 15 bases. The CDR3 region has the DNA TGTGCCAGCACCCCCAGGTTCGAGTACCAAGAGACCCAGTACTTC. Amino acid sequence: CASTPRFEYQETQYF.

The chain carries TRBV3-1 (or the pseudogene TRBV3-2) and TRBJ1-2, with D possibly TRBD1 on 5 matching bases. The CDR3 loop spans 12 amino acids. Trimming left V 3 bases short and J 8 bases short, with 10 bases between. The germline gives CDR1 LGHDT, CDR2 YNNKEL (reference sequence). This chain's CDR3 is CASSHGAGGYTF. The CDR3, as DNA: TGTGCCAGCAGCCATGGGGCAGGAGGCTACACCTTC.

The chain couples TRBV18 to TRBJ1-5; 7 positions agree with TRBD1. V gave up 4 bases and J gave up 3 bases; unmatched junction bases: 3. Per the germline V gene, CDR1 is KGHSH and CDR2 is LQKENI. The CDR3 loop spans 14 amino acids. CDR3 sequence: CASSQDRANQPQHF. The CDR3 DNA sequence: TGTGCCAGCTCACAAGACAGGGCCAATCAGCCCCAGCATTTT.

The chain combines TRBV7-6 with TRBJ1-5; D remains ambiguous. V shed 2 bases and J shed 6 bases, with 8 bases lying between them. The CDR3 is made up of 13 amino acids. Germline CDR1 and CDR2: SGHVS and FNYEAQ. DNA of the CDR3: TGTGCCAGCAGCTTACTGCGTGGTCAGCCCCAGCATTTT. This gives the protein CASSLLRGQPQHF.

The chain joins TRBV7-2 to TRBJ1-5; 7 bases align to TRBD1. Germline V gives CDR1 SGHTA, CDR2 FQGNSA. Trimming took 2 bases from V and 6 from J; bases not matched to a gene: 7. This CDR3 has 15 residues. In DNA, the CDR3 is TGTGCCAGCAGCTTATTTGACAGGGACCCTCAGCCCCAGCATTTT. Encoded protein: CASSLFDRDPQPQHF.

The chain recombines TRBV11-2 with TRBJ1-4, with 8 bases lining up with TRBD1. The V segment lost 4 bases and the J segment 8 bases; nucleotides outside the gene matches: 15. Germline loops: CDR1 SGHAT, CDR2 FQNNGV. CDR3 length: 17 amino acids. As DNA, the CDR3 is TGTGCCAGCAGCTCAAGGGGGATCCAGGGGGCCGTAGAAAAACTGTTTTTT. This codes for CASSSRGIQGAVEKLFF.